The clone carrying this TCR beta chain occurred many times. Its specificity is unknown. This entry is derived from a study of read filtering for tumor transcriptome and immune sequencing. Study-wide background: Patients were approximately 17 male and 11 to 15 female, mean age 65.9 years, range roughly 47 to 85. IR-seq gave about 3.5 to 10.27 million TCR reads per sample; RNA-seq gave roughly 80 to 1273. Study findings and constraints: Sorted CD138-negative bone marrow cells were not purified T cells.

From 350 to 500 ng of RNA, a library with molecular barcoded alpha/delta and beta/gamma adaptors was made. TCRdb re-called the reads through MiXCR, storing one row per CDR3 protein. Found here are about 25,000 distinct CDR3 sequences, 20% to 25% of them singletons; the top ten hold around 52%. CDR3 length equals 13 residues. V was pared by 1 base and J by 8 bases, with 8 bases between. In germline, CDR1 is KGHSH, CDR2 LQKENI. The origin of this receptor is a donor older than 35 with multiple myeloma. The sequenced sample consisted of a population of CD138-negative cells sorted from bone marrow. This chain connects TRBV18 to TRBJ1-4; possible D gene TRBD1, 5 bases. The CDR3 nucleotides are TGTGCCAGCTCACCACGGGACTGGGAAAAACTGTTTTTT. Its protein product is CASSPRDWEKLFF.